The 26 T cell receptor beta chains listed next were all sequenced from one sample in a study of radiation and T cells in renal cell carcinoma. Profiled with immunoSEQ multiplex PCR; TCRdb holds only in-frame clones, not every one. The data show under 200,000 clones, about 87% seen once. The time point was: blood 4 weeks post-SBRT, at nephrectomy. The treatment denotes: 15 Gy SBRT to primary tumor, nephrectomy 4 weeks later. This sample comprised blood, obtained from a patient whose treatment included radiotherapy and nephrectomy. These receptors originate from a woman aged 45-60 years with renal cell carcinoma.

This chain joins TRBV5-1 and TRBJ2-3, with D perhaps matching TRBD1 (5 bases). Germline values: CDR1 SGHRS, CDR2 YFSETQ. Trimming shortened V by 2 bases and J by 2 bases, and 15 bases separated the two germline ends. The CDR3 spans 16 residues. CDR3 loop: CASSFMLGDPTDTQYF. CDR3 coding DNA: TGCGCCAGCAGCTTTATGCTAGGGGATCCCACAGATACGCAGTATTTT.

The V and J genes are TRBV5-1 and TRBJ2-1, with a tentative D call TRBD2 (6 bases). Germline V lookup: CDR1 SGHRS, CDR2 YFSETQ. There are 13 residues in the CDR3. Trimming took 3 bases from V and 6 from J, leaving 10 bases between them. The CDR3 here is CASSSGTFNEQFF. The CDR3 coding sequence is TGCGCCAGCAGCTCCGGGACTTTCAATGAGCAGTTCTTC.

The rearrangement joins TRBV5-1 to TRBJ2-2; the match to TRBD2 covers 10 bases. V was clipped by 5 bases and J by 5 bases; unmatched bases: 3. The CDR3 has 14 amino acids. Germline values: CDR1 SGHRS, CDR2 YFSETQ. The CDR3 DNA reads TGCGCCAGCAGGGATAGCGGGGGGACCGGGGAGCTGTTTTTT. Its protein product is CASRDSGGTGELFF.

The rearrangement links TRBV7-8 to TRBJ2-1, with 11 bases that match TRBD2. Germline loops: CDR1 SGHVS, CDR2 FQNEAQ. The CDR3 spans 15 residues. The V segment lost 6 bases and the J segment 6 bases; nucleotides outside the gene matches: 7. The CDR3: CASRYSGGAFNEQFF. As DNA, the CDR3 is TGTGCCAGCAGATATAGCGGGGGGGCATTCAATGAGCAGTTCTTC.

This sequence joins TRBV30 and TRBJ2-1; D is unclear. This CDR3 comprises 15 residues. Trimming cost V 1 base and J 0 bases, with 10 bases left between them. Germline V lookup: CDR1 GTSNPN, CDR2 SVGIG (reference sequence). The CDR3 region is CAWSGGPSSYNEQFF. The DNA for the CDR3 is TGTGCCTGGAGTGGAGGTCCGAGCTCCTACAATGAGCAGTTCTTC.

This rearrangement joins TRBV15 to TRBJ1-5; 11 bases agree with TRBD1. This CDR3 contains 16 residues. The germline V gene encodes CDR1 LNHNV and CDR2 YYDKDF (reference sequence). J was trimmed by 1 base and V by 5 bases; bases with no gene match: 4. The CDR3 nucleotides read TGTGCCACCAGCTTAGGGACAGGGGGAAGCAATCAGCCCCAGCATTTT. Protein product: CATSLGTGGSNQPQHF.

The rearrangement links TRBV11-2 to TRBJ2-1; D is possibly TRBD1 (6 bases). Trimming left V 5 bases short and J 8 bases short, with 19 bases between. The CDR3 is 15 residues long. In germline, CDR1 is SGHAT, CDR2 FQNNGV. The DNA for the CDR3 is TGTGCCAGCAGCCCGCAAAAAAACAGGGCCCATGAGCAGTTCTTC. This translates into CASSPQKNRAHEQFF. The full variable domain, in which reference TRBV11-2 and TRBJ2-1 provide the parts outside the CDR3, is EAGVAQSPRYKIIEKRQSVAFWCNPISGHATLYWYQQILGQGPKLLIQFQNNGVVDDSQLPKDRFSAERLKGVDSTLKIQPAKLEDSAVYLCASSPQKNRAHEQFFGPGTRLTVL.

The rearrangement joins TRBV6-5 to TRBJ1-4, with D possibly TRBD1 on 5 matching bases. The V end was cut by 6 bases, the J end by 5 bases, with 16 bases between. The germline CDR1 and CDR2 sequences are MNHEY and SVGAGI. There are 15 residues in the CDR3. CDR3 in amino acids: CASSPSWGVNEKLFF. The DNA for the CDR3 is TGTGCCAGCAGCCCAAGTTGGGGGGTAAATGAAAAACTGTTTTTT.

The CDR3 here is CASSLTTNYGYTF. CDR3 nucleotides: TGTGCCAGCAGTTTGACAACTAACTATGGCTACACCTTC. The chain is built from TRBV6-5 and TRBJ1-2; no firm D call. The V end lost 4 bases, the J end lost 0 bases, and 6 bases lay between the germline ends. The CDR3 covers 13 residues. From germline, CDR1 is MNHEY and CDR2 SVGAGI.

V and J are TRBV19 and TRBJ1-3, with TRBD1 matching 9 bases. The CDR3 sequence is 14 residues long. J was trimmed by 3 bases and V by 7 bases; bases with no gene match: 4. Germline CDR1 and CDR2: LNHDA and SQIVND (reference sequence). The CDR3 nucleotides read TGTGCCAGTACGGACAGGGGAGGTGGAAACACCATATATTTT. As protein: CASTDRGGGNTIYF.

The chain links TRBV30 to TRBJ2-7, with 9 bases matching TRBD1. The trim removed 0 bases at V and 5 bases at J, leaving 8 bases unmatched. Germline V gene sequence: CDR1 GTSNPN, CDR2 SVGIG (reference sequence). The CDR3 totals 15 residues. CDR3 DNA: TGTGCCTGGAGTGTACAGGACAGGGGAAGAGACGAGCAGTACTTC. Amino acid sequence: CAWSVQDRGRDEQYF.

The chain recombines TRBV4-2 with TRBJ2-5; no definite D call. Germline V gene data show CDR1 as LGHNA and CDR2 as YNFKEQ. The germline V and J ends were trimmed by 5 bases and 1 base, with 11 bases remaining between them. The CDR3 is 14 residues long. In DNA form, the CDR3 reads TGTGCCAGCAGCAATCACGGGTCCCAAGAGACCCAGTACTTC. Amino acids: CASSNHGSQETQYF.

The chain combines TRBV7-2 with TRBJ2-1; D may be TRBD2 (6 bases). Per germline, CDR1 SGHTA and CDR2 FQGNSA. The ends were cut back, 5 bases at V and 4 bases at J, with 12 bases in the middle. This CDR3 is 14 amino acids long. CDR3 DNA sequence: TGTGCCAGCAGCCACGGGACTGCGTACAATGAGCAGTTCTTC. It encodes CASSHGTAYNEQFF.

This chain joins TRBV10-3 and TRBJ2-7, with 8 bases aligning to TRBD1. Germline CDR1 is ENHRY and CDR2 is SYGVKD. There are 14 residues in the CDR3. The J segment lost 0 bases and the V segment lost 7 bases, leaving 5 bases of the junction unmatched. CDR3 residues: CAITTGQGSYEQYF. In nucleotides, the CDR3 is TGTGCCATCACAACCGGACAGGGCTCCTACGAGCAGTACTTC.

The V gene is TRBV2, the J gene TRBJ1-3; D uncertain. V lost 8 bases to trimming and J lost 0 bases, with 11 bases between them. The CDR3 sequence is 14 residues long. Germline V lookup: CDR1 SNHLY, CDR2 FYNNEI. DNA of the CDR3: TGTGCCAGCGGGTCCAGACGCTCTGGAAACACCATATATTTT. It encodes CASGSRRSGNTIYF.

V usage is TRBV4-1 and J usage is TRBJ2-2, with a tentative D call TRBD2 (5 bases). Germline loops: CDR1 MGHRA, CDR2 YSYEKL. This CDR3 region has 14 residues. Trimming shortened V by 1 base and J by 5 bases, and 8 bases separated the two germline ends. The CDR3, as DNA: TGCGCCAGCAGCCAAGGACTAACTACCGGGGAGCTGTTTTTT. Protein product: CASSQGLTTGELFF.

The chain employs TRBV11-1 and TRBJ2-3, with TRBD2 identical over 11 bases. V shed 5 bases and J 4 bases; nucleotides not matched to a gene: 11. Germline loops: CDR1 SGHAT, CDR2 FQDESV (reference sequence). This CDR3 contains 17 residues. CDR3 loop: CASSPFELAGVADTQYF. CDR3 DNA sequence: TGTGCCAGCAGCCCATTCGAACTAGCGGGGGTCGCAGATACGCAGTATTTT.

This chain links TRBV11-3 with TRBJ2-1; D uncertain. The CDR3 is made up of 13 amino acids. V lost 5 bases and J lost 2, with 7 bases in between. CDR1 is SGHNT and CDR2 is YENEEA in the germline V gene. The CDR3 region has the DNA TGTGCCAGCAGCCTTCAAACCTACAATGAGCAGTTCTTC. It codes for CASSLQTYNEQFF.

This chain joins TRBV7-3 and TRBJ2-1; weak D call: TRBD1 (5 bases). With 5 bases removed from V and 4 bases from J, the gap between germline ends came to 12 bases. The CDR3 extends over 14 amino acids. Germline lookup yields CDR1 SGHTA and CDR2 FQGTGA. CDR3 protein: CASSLDSFYNEQFF. Written as DNA, the CDR3 is TGTGCCAGCAGCCTCGACAGTTTTTACAATGAGCAGTTCTTC.

This sequence joins TRBV5-1 and TRBJ1-2, with a possible D match to TRBD1 (6 bases). The V gene lost 3 bases and the J gene lost 8 bases, with 20 bases spanning the gap. The germline V gene has CDR1 SGHRS and CDR2 YFSETQ. The CDR3 runs 15 residues. CDR3 protein: CASSSTGTQLGGYTF. DNA for the CDR3: TGCGCCAGCAGCTCAACCGGGACACAACTAGGAGGCTACACCTTC.

The chain has TRBV19 and TRBJ1-1, with 7 bases matching TRBD1. The CDR3 has 13 residues. CDR1 and CDR2 from the germline V gene are LNHDA and SQIVND (reference sequence). The ends lost 9 bases at V and 0 bases at J; junction bases unmatched: 4. The CDR3 is CASRTGLNTEAFF. CDR3 DNA sequence: TGTGCCAGCCGGACAGGCTTGAACACTGAAGCTTTCTTT.

This clone was counted a single time. The chain combines TRBV6-1 with TRBJ2-3; D may be TRBD1 (6 bases). Germline V CDR1 and CDR2: MNHNS, SASEGT. Trimming removed 3 bases at V and 2 bases at J, with 12 bases between. The CDR3 has 15 residues. The CDR3 region is CASSETGTFTDTQYF. The CDR3 nucleotides read TGTGCCAGCAGTGAGACAGGAACGTTCACAGATACGCAGTATTTT.

The chain couples TRBV11-3 to TRBJ2-1, with a weak D call TRBD1 (5 bases). The ends were cut back, 5 bases at V and 9 bases at J, with 17 bases in the middle. The CDR3 is 14 amino acids. Germline assignment: CDR1 SGHNT and CDR2 YENEEA. The CDR3 DNA sequence: TGTGCCAGCAGCGTCAATAGGGGTCTGGGTGAGCAGTTCTTC. Its translation is CASSVNRGLGEQFF.

J is TRBJ1-3 and V is TRBV6-6; D is uncertain. This CDR3 has 15 amino acids. The V end lost 6 bases, the J end lost 0 bases, and 12 bases lay between the germline ends. Germline V CDR1 and CDR2: MNHNY, SVGAGI (reference sequence). Written as DNA, the CDR3 is TGTGCCAGCAGGGAGGACGGAGACTCTGGAAACACCATATATTTT. It is translated as CASREDGDSGNTIYF.

The gene calls are TRBV29-1 and TRBJ1-1; D is perhaps TRBD1 (5 bases). Germline V CDR1 and CDR2: SQVTM, ANQGSEA. The ends were cut back, 6 bases at V and 2 bases at J, with 16 bases in the middle. The CDR3 extends over 14 amino acids. The DNA for the CDR3 is TGCAGCGTCGCCTGGTTGGGGGTAAACACTGAAGCTTTCTTT. Protein: CSVAWLGVNTEAFF.

This sequence joins TRBV2 and TRBJ2-3; TRBD2 might be the D (6 bases). The CDR3 runs to 16 residues. V was shortened by 5 bases and J by 2 bases, with 17 bases between the two germline ends. Germline CDR1 is SNHLY and CDR2 is FYNNEI. As DNA, the CDR3 is TGTGCCAGCAGTCCTCCCCCGGGAGCCTACACAGATACGCAGTATTTT. It specifies CASSPPPGAYTDTQYF.